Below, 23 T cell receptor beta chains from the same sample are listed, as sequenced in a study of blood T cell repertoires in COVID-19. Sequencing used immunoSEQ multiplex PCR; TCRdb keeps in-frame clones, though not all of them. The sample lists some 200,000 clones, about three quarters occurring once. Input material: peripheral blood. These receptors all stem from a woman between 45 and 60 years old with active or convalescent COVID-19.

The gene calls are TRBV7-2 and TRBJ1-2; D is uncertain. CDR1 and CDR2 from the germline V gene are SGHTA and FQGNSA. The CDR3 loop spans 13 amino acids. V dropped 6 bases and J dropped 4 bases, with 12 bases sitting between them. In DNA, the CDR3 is TGTGCCAGCAGAACCCCTAAGCTCTATGGCTACACCTTC. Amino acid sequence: CASRTPKLYGYTF.

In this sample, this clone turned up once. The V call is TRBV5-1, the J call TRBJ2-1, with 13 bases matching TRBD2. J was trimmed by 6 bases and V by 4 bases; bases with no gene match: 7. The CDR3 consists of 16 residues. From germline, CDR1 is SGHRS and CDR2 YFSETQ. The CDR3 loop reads CASSLATSGRANEQFF. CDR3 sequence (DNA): TGCGCCAGCAGCCTGGCAACTAGCGGGAGGGCCAATGAGCAGTTCTTC.

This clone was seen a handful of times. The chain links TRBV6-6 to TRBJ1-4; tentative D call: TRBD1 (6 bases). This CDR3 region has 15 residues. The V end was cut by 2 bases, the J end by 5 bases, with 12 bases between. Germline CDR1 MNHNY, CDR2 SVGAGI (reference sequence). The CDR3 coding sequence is TGTGCCAGCAGTTACGGCAGGGGATCCAATGAAAAACTGTTTTTT. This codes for CASSYGRGSNEKLFF.

CDR3 loop: CASSPGENQPQHF. In nucleotides, the CDR3 is TGTGCCAGCAGCCCCGGGGAAAATCAGCCCCAGCATTTT. The V call is TRBV12-3 or TRBV12-4, the J call TRBJ1-5; D uncertain. With 6 bases removed from V and 4 bases from J, the gap between germline ends came to 10 bases. CDR3 length: 13 residues.

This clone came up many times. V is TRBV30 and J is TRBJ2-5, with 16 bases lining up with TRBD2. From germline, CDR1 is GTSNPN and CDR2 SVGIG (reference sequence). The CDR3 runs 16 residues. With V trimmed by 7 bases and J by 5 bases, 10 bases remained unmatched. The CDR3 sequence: CAFLPGLAGGSETQYF. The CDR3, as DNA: TGTGCCTTTCTCCCGGGACTAGCGGGAGGGTCGGAGACCCAGTACTTC.

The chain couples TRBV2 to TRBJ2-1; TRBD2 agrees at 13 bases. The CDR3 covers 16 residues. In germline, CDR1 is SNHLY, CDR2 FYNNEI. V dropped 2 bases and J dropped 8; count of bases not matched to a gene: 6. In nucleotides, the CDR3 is TGTGCCAGCAGTGAACCGGGACTAGCGGGATTGGATGAGCAGTTCTTC. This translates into CASSEPGLAGLDEQFF.

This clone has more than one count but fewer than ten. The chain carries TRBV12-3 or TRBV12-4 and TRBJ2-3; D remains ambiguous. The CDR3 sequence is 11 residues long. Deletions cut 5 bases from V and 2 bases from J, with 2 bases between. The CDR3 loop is CASSLTDTQYF. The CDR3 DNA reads TGTGCCAGCAGTCTCACAGATACGCAGTATTTT.

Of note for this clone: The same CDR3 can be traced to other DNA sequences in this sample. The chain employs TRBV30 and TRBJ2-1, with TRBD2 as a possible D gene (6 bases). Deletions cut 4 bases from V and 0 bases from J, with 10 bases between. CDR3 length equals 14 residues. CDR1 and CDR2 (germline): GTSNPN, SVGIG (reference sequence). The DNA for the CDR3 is TGTGCCTGGACGGCGGGAAGCTCCTACAATGAGCAGTTCTTC. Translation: CAWTAGSSYNEQFF.

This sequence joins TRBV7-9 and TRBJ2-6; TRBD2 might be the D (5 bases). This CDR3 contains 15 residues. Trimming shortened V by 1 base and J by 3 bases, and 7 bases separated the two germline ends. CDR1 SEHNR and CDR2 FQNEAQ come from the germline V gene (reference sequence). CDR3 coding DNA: TGTGCCAGCAGCTTAGATGGAGGTGGGGCCAACGTCCTGACTTTC. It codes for CASSLDGGGANVLTF.

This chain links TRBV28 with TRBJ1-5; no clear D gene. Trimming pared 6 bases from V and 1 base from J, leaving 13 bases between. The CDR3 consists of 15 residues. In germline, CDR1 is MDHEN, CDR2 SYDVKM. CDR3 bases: TGTGCCAGCAGAGGCCCGGGAAGGAGCAATCAGCCCCAGCATTTT. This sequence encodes CASRGPGRSNQPQHF.

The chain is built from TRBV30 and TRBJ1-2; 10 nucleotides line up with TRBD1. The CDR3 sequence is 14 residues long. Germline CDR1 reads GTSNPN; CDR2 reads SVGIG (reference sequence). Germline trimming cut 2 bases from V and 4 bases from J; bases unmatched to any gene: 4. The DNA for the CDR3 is TGTGCCTGGAGTATGACAGGGGGCAGCTATGGCTACACCTTC. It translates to CAWSMTGGSYGYTF.

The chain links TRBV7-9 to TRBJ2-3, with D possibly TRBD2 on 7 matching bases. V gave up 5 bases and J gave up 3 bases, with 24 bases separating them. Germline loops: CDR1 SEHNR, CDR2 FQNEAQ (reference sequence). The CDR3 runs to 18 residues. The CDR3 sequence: CASSPRVWGGGGTDTQYF. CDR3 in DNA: TGTGCCAGCAGCCCCCGAGTGTGGGGGGGCGGGGGTACAGATACGCAGTATTTT. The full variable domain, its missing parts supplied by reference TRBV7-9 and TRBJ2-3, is DTGVSQNPRHKITKRGQNVTFRCDPISEHNRLYWYRQTLGQGPEFLTYFQNEAQLEKSRLLSDRFSAERPKGSFSTLEIQRTEQGDSAMYLCASSPRVWGGGGTDTQYFGPGTRLTVL.

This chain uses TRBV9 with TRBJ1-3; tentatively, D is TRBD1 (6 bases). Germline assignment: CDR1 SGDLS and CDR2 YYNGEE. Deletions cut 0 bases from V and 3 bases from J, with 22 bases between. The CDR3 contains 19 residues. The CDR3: CASSVAASGDQVVGNTIYF. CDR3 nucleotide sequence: TGTGCCAGCAGCGTAGCTGCGTCAGGGGATCAGGTAGTTGGAAACACCATATATTTT.

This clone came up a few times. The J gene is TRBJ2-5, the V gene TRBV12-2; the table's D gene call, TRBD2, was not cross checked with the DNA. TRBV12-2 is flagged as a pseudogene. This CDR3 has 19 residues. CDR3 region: CASRLVSPLGLASQETQYF. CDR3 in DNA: TGTGCAAGTCGCTTAGTGAGCCCGCTCGGACTAGCCTCCCAAGAGACCCAGTACTTC.

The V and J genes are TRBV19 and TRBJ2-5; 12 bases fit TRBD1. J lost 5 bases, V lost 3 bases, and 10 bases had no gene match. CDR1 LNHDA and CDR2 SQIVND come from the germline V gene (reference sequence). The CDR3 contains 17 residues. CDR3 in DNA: TGTGCCAGTAGTATTGGCGAGGGGACAGGGGGCCGGGAGACCCAGTACTTC. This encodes CASSIGEGTGGRETQYF.

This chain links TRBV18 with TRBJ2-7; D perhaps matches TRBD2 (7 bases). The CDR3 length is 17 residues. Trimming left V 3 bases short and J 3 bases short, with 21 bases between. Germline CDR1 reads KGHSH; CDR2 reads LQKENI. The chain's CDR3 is CASSPALGGGHYYEQYF. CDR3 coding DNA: TGTGCCAGCTCACCCGCGTTAGGCGGGGGCCATTACTACGAGCAGTACTTC.

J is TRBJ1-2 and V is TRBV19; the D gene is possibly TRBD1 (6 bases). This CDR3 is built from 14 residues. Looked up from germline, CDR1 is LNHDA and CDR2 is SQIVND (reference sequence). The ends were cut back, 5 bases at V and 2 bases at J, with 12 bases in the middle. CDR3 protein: CASSLWGPNYGYTF. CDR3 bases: TGTGCCAGTAGTCTCTGGGGGCCGAACTATGGCTACACCTTC.

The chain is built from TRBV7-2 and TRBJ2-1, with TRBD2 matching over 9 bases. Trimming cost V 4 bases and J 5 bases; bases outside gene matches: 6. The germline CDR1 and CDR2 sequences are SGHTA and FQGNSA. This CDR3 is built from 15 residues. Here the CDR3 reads CASSSTSGDHNEQFF. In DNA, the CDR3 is TGTGCCAGCAGCTCGACTAGCGGAGATCACAATGAGCAGTTCTTC.

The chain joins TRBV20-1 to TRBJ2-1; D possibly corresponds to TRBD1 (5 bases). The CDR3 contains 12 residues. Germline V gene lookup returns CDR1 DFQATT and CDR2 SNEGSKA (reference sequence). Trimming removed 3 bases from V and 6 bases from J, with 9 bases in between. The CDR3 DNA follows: TGCAGTGCTAGTCCGGACACCAATGAGCAGTTCTTC. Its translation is CSASPDTNEQFF.

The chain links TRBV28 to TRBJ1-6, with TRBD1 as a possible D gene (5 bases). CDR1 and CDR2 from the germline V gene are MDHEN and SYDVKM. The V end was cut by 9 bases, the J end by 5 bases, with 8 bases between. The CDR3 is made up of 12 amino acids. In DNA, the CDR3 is TGTGCCAGTCGACAGAATAATTCACCCCTCCACTTT. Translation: CASRQNNSPLHF.

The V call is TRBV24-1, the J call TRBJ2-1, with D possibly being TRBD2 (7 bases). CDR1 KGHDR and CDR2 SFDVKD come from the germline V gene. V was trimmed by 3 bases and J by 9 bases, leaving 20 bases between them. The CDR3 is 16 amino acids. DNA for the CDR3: TGTGCCACCAGTGATCCCCTGGGGGGGCCTTGGGCTGAGCAGTTCTTC. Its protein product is CATSDPLGGPWAEQFF.

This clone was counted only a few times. Here the CDR3 reads CASSQGWTGGTYEQYF. CDR3 DNA: TGTGCCAGCAGCCAAGGCTGGACAGGGGGAACCTACGAGCAGTACTTC. This chain joins TRBV4-2 and TRBJ2-7; 10 nucleotides line up with TRBD1. The CDR3 totals 16 residues. Per the germline V gene, CDR1 is LGHNA and CDR2 is YNFKEQ. Losses at the gene ends were 1 base for V and 2 bases for J; bases not matched to a gene: 5.

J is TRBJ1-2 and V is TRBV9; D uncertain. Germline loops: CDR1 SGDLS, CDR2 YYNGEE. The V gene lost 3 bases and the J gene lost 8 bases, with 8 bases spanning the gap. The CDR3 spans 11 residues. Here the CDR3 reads CASSALSGYTF. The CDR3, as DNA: TGTGCCAGCAGCGCCCTTAGCGGCTACACCTTC. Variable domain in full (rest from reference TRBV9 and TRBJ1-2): DSGVTQTPKHLITATGQRVTLRCSPRSGDLSVYWYQQSLDQGLQFLIQYYNGEERAKGNILERFSAQQFPDLHSELNLSSLELGDSALYFCASSALSGYTFGSGTRLTVV.